Listed here are 3 T cell receptor beta chains from one sample, sequenced in a study of T cell repertoires in cytomegalovirus infection (dated by TCRdb to the late 2010s). The instrument given in TCRdb is Illumina HiSeq 1500. TCRdb's own reprocessing of the public reads used fastp at Q25 and MiXCR and kept productive beta chains. Rows merge per CDR3 protein into single entries with the most common DNA and genes. The sample records roughly 760,000 distinct CDR3 sequences, 35% of which are singletons. Roughly 2.9% of the sample is in the top ten clones. Material for sequencing was PBMCs. These receptors were obtained from a human donor in good health (CMV status not recorded). Some clones in this sample may be carry-over from other donors' samples.

In its sample, this clonotype was seen a few times. A far larger clone differs by one base, so this is likely a read error. J is TRBJ2-1 and V is TRBV7-3; D gene ambiguous. The CDR3 totals 11 residues. Germline CDR1 and CDR2: SGHTA and FQGTGA. The CDR3 nucleotides read TGTGCCAGCAGCTTAGGAAATGAGCCGTTCTTC. Its protein product is CASSLGNEPFF.

This clonotype has more than one count but fewer than ten. The chain carries TRBV20-1 and TRBJ2-1; no reliable D call. The CDR3 runs 12 residues. V lost 6 bases, J lost 2 bases, and 8 bases lay in between. Germline V gene lookup returns CDR1 DFQATT and CDR2 SNEGSKA (reference sequence). This CDR3 reads CSAQVAYNEQFF. The CDR3 DNA is TGCAGTGCCCAGGTGGCCTACAATGAGCAGTTCTTC.

This clonotype was seen ten or more times. The chain joins TRBV7-2 to TRBJ2-7; D is undetermined. The CDR3 runs 12 residues. V lost 2 bases, J lost 3 bases, and 5 bases lay in between. Germline V lookup: CDR1 SGHTA, CDR2 FQGNSA. The CDR3 DNA is TGTGCCAGCAGCTTAAAGGGCTACGAGCAGTACTTC. Translating it yields CASSLKGYEQYF.